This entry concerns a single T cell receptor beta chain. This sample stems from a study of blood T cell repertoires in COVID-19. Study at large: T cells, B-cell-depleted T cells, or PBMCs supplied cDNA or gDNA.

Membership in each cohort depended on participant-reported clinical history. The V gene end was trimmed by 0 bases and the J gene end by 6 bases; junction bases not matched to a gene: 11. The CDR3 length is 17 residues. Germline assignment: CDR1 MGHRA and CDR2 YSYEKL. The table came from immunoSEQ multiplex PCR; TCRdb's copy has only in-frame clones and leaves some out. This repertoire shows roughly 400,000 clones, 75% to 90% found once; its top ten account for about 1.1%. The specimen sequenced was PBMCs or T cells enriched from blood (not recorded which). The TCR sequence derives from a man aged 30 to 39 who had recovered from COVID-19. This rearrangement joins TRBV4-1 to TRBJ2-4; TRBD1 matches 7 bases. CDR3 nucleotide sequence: TGCGCCAGCAGCCAAGATAAAGTAACAGGGGAAAGAAACATTCAGTACTTC. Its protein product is CASSQDKVTGERNIQYF.